One sample yielded the 29 T cell receptor beta chains listed below, sequenced in a study of shared clonotypes between healthy human individuals. Measured with immunoSEQ multiplex PCR; TCRdb has only the in-frame clones, and not every one. The repertoire holds about 2,500,000 clones, more than 80% seen once, with under 0.15% in the top ten. Material for sequencing was naive CD4+ T cells sorted from blood. Subset in this sample: CD45RA+ positively selected. The source of these receptors is a man aged 18 to 29 in good health.

V is TRBV2 and J is TRBJ2-1, with D uncertain. The V and J ends lost 3 bases and 5 bases respectively, with 8 bases between them. Germline CDR1 SNHLY, CDR2 FYNNEI. The CDR3 spans 13 residues. The CDR3 nucleotides read TGTGCCAGCAGTGAGCGTCGAAACAATGAGCAGTTCTTC. Protein sequence: CASSERRNNEQFF. Drawing the rest from reference TRBV2 and TRBJ2-1, the complete variable domain is EPEVTQTPSHQVTQMGQEVILRCVPISNHLYFYWYRQILGQKVEFLVSFYNNEISEKSEIFDDQFSVERPDGSNFTLKIRSTKLEDSAMYFCASSERRNNEQFFGPGTRLTVL.

J is TRBJ2-2 and V is TRBV12-5; 9 bases are shared with TRBD2. The CDR3 consists of 15 residues. Trimming cost V 10 bases and J 4 bases; bases outside gene matches: 10. From germline, CDR1 is LGHNT and CDR2 FRNRAP. The CDR3 reads CATAGREGGTGELFF. DNA for the CDR3: TGTGCTACTGCGGGGCGGGAGGGTGGCACCGGGGAGCTGTTTTTT. Filled out from reference TRBV12-5 and TRBJ2-2, the complete variable domain reads DARVTQTPRHKVTEMGQEVTMRCQPILGHNTVFWYRQTMMQGLELLAYFRNRAPLDDSGMPKDRFSAEMPDATLATLKIQPSEPRDSAVYFCATAGREGGTGELFFGEGSRLTVL.

The CDR3 here is CASSPYGLAVASNEQFF. Here the CDR3 DNA reads TGTGCCAGCAGCCCCTACGGACTAGCGGTCGCCTCCAATGAGCAGTTCTTC. The J gene is TRBJ2-1, the V gene TRBV9; 10 bases line up with TRBD2. The CDR3 is 17 residues long. Trimming at V came to 4 bases and at J to 6 bases, leaving 13 bases not matched to a gene. Germline assignment: CDR1 SGDLS and CDR2 YYNGEE.

This sequence joins TRBV19 and TRBJ1-3; no clear D gene. Germline loops: CDR1 LNHDA, CDR2 SQIVND (reference sequence). V was trimmed by 6 bases and J by 1 base, leaving 10 bases between them. The CDR3 covers 14 residues. CDR3 region: CASSQQLSGNTIYF. The CDR3 DNA reads TGTGCCAGTAGCCAACAACTATCTGGAAACACCATATATTTT.

This clone showed up just a few times. J is TRBJ1-4 and V is TRBV7-2; possible D gene TRBD1, 6 bases. V lost 5 bases, J lost 4 bases, and 14 bases lay in between. Germline-derived CDR1 and CDR2 are SGHTA and FQGNSA. CDR3 length equals 15 residues. The CDR3 region is CASSVRGGGNEKLFF. The CDR3 DNA is TGTGCCAGCAGCGTCAGGGGAGGGGGTAATGAAAAACTGTTTTTT.

The chain links TRBV29-1 to TRBJ2-5, with D maybe TRBD1 (6 bases). Germline CDR1 reads SQVTM; CDR2 reads ANQGSEA. The CDR3 loop spans 11 amino acids. CDR3 protein: CSLQGQETQYF. The CDR3 nucleotides are TGCAGTTTACAGGGACAAGAGACCCAGTACTTC.

The V and J genes are TRBV5-4 and TRBJ1-1; 11 nucleotides match TRBD1. The ends lost 3 bases at V and 4 bases at J; junction bases unmatched: 5. The CDR3 is made up of 15 amino acids. Germline assignment: CDR1 SGHNT and CDR2 YYREEE (reference sequence). DNA of the CDR3: TGTGCCAGCAGCTCAACCGGGACAGGGGGCACTGAAGCTTTCTTT. As protein: CASSSTGTGGTEAFF.

This chain connects TRBV19 to TRBJ2-2; the D is unclear. This CDR3 spans 14 amino acids. Germline V lookup: CDR1 LNHDA, CDR2 SQIVND (reference sequence). V shed 5 bases and J shed 4 bases, with 11 bases lying between them. CDR3 nucleotides: TGTGCCAGTAGTTTTAGACTCGGCACCGGGGAGCTGTTTTTT. Translation gives CASSFRLGTGELFF. Full variable domain (missing parts from reference TRBV19 and TRBJ2-2): DGGITQSPKYLFRKEGQNVTLSCEQNLNHDAMYWYRQDPGQGLRLIYYSQIVNDFQKGDIAEGYSVSREKKESFPLTVTSAQKNPTAFYLCASSFRLGTGELFFGEGSRLTVL.

The CDR3 reads CASEGASTDTQYF. The CDR3 coding sequence is TGTGCCTCTGAGGGAGCAAGCACAGATACGCAGTATTTT. This chain joins TRBV19 and TRBJ2-3, with a possible D match to TRBD2 (5 bases). CDR1 is LNHDA, CDR2 SQIVND, per germline (reference sequence). This CDR3 spans 13 amino acids. V was trimmed by 11 bases and J by 0 bases, leaving 12 bases between them.

V gene TRBV19 combines with J gene TRBJ1-4; 9 bases map to TRBD1. The CDR3 runs to 14 residues. With 5 bases clipped from V and 7 bases from J, the junction kept 5 bases outside the gene matches. Germline V gene data show CDR1 as LNHDA and CDR2 as SQIVND (reference sequence). Written as DNA, the CDR3 is TGTGCCAGTAGTCACAGGGGGCTCGGTGAAAAACTGTTTTTT. Its translation is CASSHRGLGEKLFF.

The CDR3 sequence: CASSFRLARSSYNEQFF. Here the CDR3 DNA reads TGTGCCAGCAGCTTCCGTCTCGCCAGGAGCTCCTACAATGAGCAGTTCTTC. The chain joins TRBV5-4 to TRBJ2-1; D is unresolved. The CDR3 runs 17 residues. The germline V gene has CDR1 SGHNT and CDR2 YYREEE (reference sequence). V lost 2 bases to trimming and J lost 0 bases, with 15 bases between them.

CDR3 residues: CASSRLAGELFF. The CDR3 nucleotides read TGTGCCAGCAGCCGGTTGGCCGGGGAGCTGTTTTTT. This sequence joins TRBV27 and TRBJ2-2, with D hard to call. Germline V gives CDR1 MNHEY, CDR2 SMNVEV (reference sequence). With 6 bases removed from V and 6 bases from J, the gap between germline ends came to 8 bases. The CDR3 sequence is 12 residues long.

The V and J genes are TRBV7-8 and TRBJ1-3; D unresolved. The V gene's germline CDR1 is SGHVS and CDR2 FQNEAQ. The germline V and J ends were trimmed by 2 bases and 4 bases, with 9 bases remaining between them. The CDR3 has 14 residues. The CDR3 region has the DNA TGTGCCAGCAGCTTATCGCCCGACGGAAACACCATATATTTT. This codes for CASSLSPDGNTIYF.

The chain is built from TRBV30 and TRBJ2-7; the D call may be TRBD1 or TRBD2 (5 bases each). The V end was cut by 0 bases, the J end by 5 bases, with 29 bases between. CDR1 is GTSNPN and CDR2 is SVGIG in the germline V gene (reference sequence). The CDR3 is made up of 19 amino acids. CDR3 DNA sequence: TGTGCCTGGAGTGTTCAGGGACGAGGGCTCTATGGAGTACTCCACGAGCAGTACTTC. This sequence encodes CAWSVQGRGLYGVLHEQYF.

The V call is TRBV7-6, the J call TRBJ2-1; a possible D gene is TRBD2 (7 bases). V was clipped by 6 bases and J by 1 base, with 13 bases between them. From germline, CDR1 is SGHVS and CDR2 FNYEAQ. This CDR3 has 15 amino acids. CDR3 bases: TGTGCCAGCAGTAAAAGCGGGACATCCTACAATGAGCAGTTCTTC. It is translated as CASSKSGTSYNEQFF.

DNA for the CDR3: TGTGCCTGGAGTTACTCTGGGGCCAACGTCCTGACTTTC. This encodes CAWSYSGANVLTF. This sequence joins TRBV30 and TRBJ2-6; D ambiguous. The V gene lost 2 bases and the J gene lost 0 bases, with 2 bases spanning the gap. The CDR3 has 13 residues. Germline CDR1 reads GTSNPN; CDR2 reads SVGIG (reference sequence).

The chain employs TRBV2 and TRBJ1-1; no clear D. The CDR3 has 13 residues. V lost 6 bases, J lost 0 bases, and 8 bases lay in between. Germline CDR1 and CDR2: SNHLY and FYNNEI. CDR3 sequence: CASRFKVNTEAFF. The CDR3 region has the DNA TGTGCCAGCAGGTTCAAGGTGAACACTGAAGCTTTCTTT.

The V call is TRBV7-3, the J call TRBJ2-7, with 10 bases identical to TRBD2. Germline trimming cut 0 bases from V and 3 bases from J; bases unmatched to any gene: 17. The CDR3 covers 20 residues. Germline CDR1 reads SGHTA; CDR2 reads FQGTGA. CDR3 protein: CASSLTTSGAGSFLYYEQYF. The CDR3 DNA reads TGTGCCAGCAGCTTAACAACTAGCGGGGCGGGTTCCTTCCTGTACTACGAGCAGTACTTC.

Worth noting for this clone: The same CDR3 also results from other DNA sequences found in this sample. This chain connects TRBV28 to TRBJ1-3; D is unresolved. The CDR3 runs to 13 residues. Germline values: CDR1 MDHEN, CDR2 SYDVKM. V lost 7 bases, J lost 0 bases, and 7 bases lay in between. CDR3 nucleotide sequence: TGTGCCAGCATCCGTGGCTCTGGAAACACCATATATTTT. This sequence encodes CASIRGSGNTIYF.

With respect to this clone: Other DNA sequences within the sample encode an identical CDR3. For the CDR3, the DNA is TGTGCCAGCAGCTTAGCGGGGGCGGAGACCCAGTACTTC. It specifies CASSLAGAETQYF. V is TRBV11-1 and J is TRBJ2-5; D is perhaps TRBD1 (6 bases). The V end lost 0 bases, the J end lost 5 bases, and 7 bases lay between the germline ends. The CDR3 loop spans 13 amino acids. CDR1 is SGHAT, CDR2 FQDESV, per germline (reference sequence).

This chain links TRBV7-2 with TRBJ2-2; 12 positions match TRBD2. The V gene's germline CDR1 is SGHTA and CDR2 FQGNSA. The CDR3 totals 16 residues. The V gene end was trimmed by 5 bases and the J gene end by 12 bases; junction bases not matched to a gene: 13. The CDR3 spells CASSSRLAGAQGQLFF. DNA for the CDR3: TGTGCCAGCAGCAGCCGACTAGCGGGGGCCCAGGGGCAGCTGTTTTTT. Based on the CDR3 plus reference TRBV7-2 and TRBJ2-2, the full variable domain is GAGVSQSPSNKVTEKGKDVELRCDPISGHTALYWYRQSLGQGLEFLIYFQGNSAPDKSGLPSDRFSAERTGGSVSTLTIQRTQQEDSAVYLCASSSRLAGAQGQLFFGEGSRLTVL.

This clone was detected only a few times. J is TRBJ1-5 and V is TRBV6-1; no definite D call. The germline CDR1 and CDR2 sequences are MNHNS and SASEGT. V lost 6 bases and J 2 bases, leaving 11 bases between the germline ends. The CDR3 extends over 14 amino acids. As DNA, the CDR3 is TGTGCCAGCAGGGCCCTCGAGGGCAATCAGCCCCAGCATTTT. Encoded protein: CASRALEGNQPQHF.

J is TRBJ2-3 and V is TRBV7-8; tentatively, D is TRBD2 (6 bases). This CDR3 contains 16 residues. Deletions cut 3 bases from V and 4 bases from J, with 17 bases between. In germline, CDR1 is SGHVS, CDR2 FQNEAQ. The CDR3 loop is CASSLRGGRAPDTQYF. The CDR3 DNA reads TGTGCCAGCAGCTTGCGGGGCGGGCGGGCCCCAGATACGCAGTATTTT. Combining the CDR3 with reference TRBV7-8 and TRBJ2-3 gives the whole variable domain GAGVSQSPRYKVAKRGQDVALRCDPISGHVSLFWYQQALGQGPEFLTYFQNEAQLDKSGLPSDRFFAERPEGSVSTLKIQRTQQEDSAVYLCASSLRGGRAPDTQYFGPGTRLTVL.

The V gene is TRBV4-1, the J gene TRBJ2-3; D is possibly TRBD1 or TRBD2 (5 bases each). This CDR3 is built from 17 residues. V dropped 1 base and J dropped 2 bases, with 16 bases sitting between them. Germline V gene data show CDR1 as MGHRA and CDR2 as YSYEKL. In nucleotides, the CDR3 is TGCGCCAGCAGCCAAGGTTGGGACCGCAAAAACACAGATACGCAGTATTTT. It yields the protein CASSQGWDRKNTDTQYF.

The chain is built from TRBV13 and TRBJ2-6, with 7 bases that match TRBD1. CDR1 is PRHDT and CDR2 is FYEKMQ in the germline V gene (reference sequence). CDR3 length: 18 residues. Trimming at V came to 3 bases and at J to 4 bases, leaving 12 bases not matched to a gene. CDR3 residues: CASSFADRVRAGANVLTF. The CDR3 DNA reads as TGTGCCAGCAGCTTTGCTGACAGGGTAAGGGCCGGGGCCAACGTCCTGACTTTC.

The rearrangement joins TRBV6-1 to TRBJ2-5; 8 bases fit TRBD2. Germline assignment: CDR1 MNHNS and CDR2 SASEGT. The trim removed 7 bases at V and 4 bases at J, leaving 8 bases unmatched. The CDR3 contains 14 residues. CDR3 nucleotides: TGTGCCAGCACCCAACGGGAGGGCCCAGAGACCCAGTACTTC. This translates into CASTQREGPETQYF.

This chain links TRBV18 with TRBJ2-3, with a tentative D call TRBD1 (6 bases). Trimming took 3 bases from V and 5 from J, leaving 18 bases between them. CDR3 length equals 16 residues. Germline CDR1 and CDR2: KGHSH and LQKENI. CDR3 DNA: TGTGCCAGCTCACCGAGACAGGCGGTATTAGGAGATACGCAGTATTTT. Translated, it gives CASSPRQAVLGDTQYF.

V is TRBV6-6 and J is TRBJ2-7; D remains ambiguous. V shed 2 bases and J shed 5 bases, with 7 bases lying between them. Germline values: CDR1 MNHNY, CDR2 SVGAGI (reference sequence). The CDR3 is 12 amino acids. The CDR3 sequence is CASSYGTHEQYF. In nucleotides, the CDR3 is TGTGCCAGCAGTTACGGAACGCACGAGCAGTACTTC.

This clone has only a few counts. J is TRBJ1-5 and V is TRBV2; no clear D. There are 14 residues in the CDR3. Per the germline V gene, CDR1 is SNHLY and CDR2 is FYNNEI. Trimming stripped 1 base from V and 9 bases from J, with 13 bases between. The CDR3, as DNA: TGTGCCAGCAGTGAAGTCATTCGTAAACCGCCCCAGCATTTT. This translates into CASSEVIRKPPQHF.